Listed below are T cell receptor beta chains from one sample, sequenced in a study of shared clonotypes between healthy human individuals. Clones were read by immunoSEQ multiplex PCR, and TCRdb kept only the in-frame ones, dropping some. In the table there are hundreds of thousands of clones, roughly nine tenths of which are singletons. Sequencing was performed on naive CD8+ T cells sorted from blood. The receptors were sampled from a young man in good health. Each CDR3 is given with its conserved first and last residue. D genes are given only for firm matches. Clone size, where shown, is once, few, many, or a class for clones that have expanded.

>TRBJ1-1|.|TRBV5-4|TRBD1
TGTGCCAGCAGCTCGACAGGGGGCGCTTCGATAGCTTTCTTT
CASSSTGGASIAFF
>TRBJ1-4|.|TRBV19|.
TGTGCCAGTAGTATTGTGCTATTAAGGGAGTTGGCGTGGGATGAAAAACTGTTTTTT
CASSIVLLRELAWDEKLFF
>TRBJ2-5|.|TRBV29-1|TRBD2
TGCAGCGTTGATTCTAGCGGGAGGGCCCAGACCCAGTACTTC
CSVDSSGRAQTQYF
>TRBJ2-1|.|TRBV28|.
TGTGCCAGCAGTTTTCTCAAGACGAATGAGCAGTTCTTC
CASSFLKTNEQFF
>TRBJ2-1|.|TRBV27|.
TGTGCCAGCAGTTTATCCTGGCAACCTTCCTACAATGAGCAGTTCTTC
CASSLSWQPSYNEQFF
>TRBJ2-5|.|TRBV6-6|.
TGTGCCAGCAGTTCCGGGGCCTCACAAGAGACCCAGTACTTC
CASSSGASQETQYF
>TRBJ2-1|.|TRBV7-3|.
TGTGCCAGCAGCCCCCAAATAGCGTTCCCCTACAATGAGCAGTTCTTC
CASSPQIAFPYNEQFF
>TRBJ2-5|.|TRBV27|TRBD2
TGTGCCAGCAGTTTAGAGCGGGGGGTGGAGACCCAGTACTTC
CASSLERGVETQYF
>TRBJ2-7|few|TRBV2|.
TGTGCCAGCAGAGGGCTCGAGCAGTACTTC
CASRGLEQYF
>TRBJ2-7|once|TRBV27|.
TGTGCCAGCAGTTCCACCGTCTCCTACGAGCAGTACTTC
CASSSTVSYEQYF
>TRBJ1-5|.|TRBV5-6|.
TGTGCCAGCAGCTTTACCTCAGGGCAGCCCCAGCATTTT
CASSFTSGQPQHF
>TRBJ2-7|.|TRBV7-9|.
TGTGCCAGCAGCTTAGCGAGAGGATTGCAGGGCCCCCCCTACGAGCAGTACTTC
CASSLARGLQGPPYEQYF
>TRBJ1-3|.|TRBV5-1|.
TGCGCCAGCAGCTTGGCCGTTGTACACAACTCTGGAAACACCATATATTTT
CASSLAVVHNSGNTIYF
>TRBJ1-6|.|TRBV27|.
TGTGCCAGCATTATGACAGCAAGCTATAATTCACCCCTCCACTTT
CASIMTASYNSPLHF
>TRBJ2-3|.|TRBV28|TRBD2
TGTGCCAGAACTAGCGACCTGAGCACAGATACGCAGTATTTT
CARTSDLSTDTQYF
>TRBJ2-1|.|TRBV7-9|.
TGTGCCAGCAGCTTAGACTACAATGAGCAGTTCTTC
CASSLDYNEQFF
>TRBJ2-1|.|TRBV5-4|.
TGTGCCAGCAGGCCGGGACTTTACAATGAGCAGTTCTTC
CASRPGLYNEQFF
>TRBJ2-1|.|TRBV11-2|.
TGTGCCAGCAGCTTAGCCCCTTACAATGAGCAGTTCTTC
CASSLAPYNEQFF
>TRBJ2-1|.|TRBV25-1|.
TGTGCCAGCAGTGAAACAGTTAGGTGGGAGCAGTTCTTC
CASSETVRWEQFF
>TRBJ2-7|.|TRBV7-6|.
TGTGCCAGCAGTTATAGTGGGGGCGAGCAGTACTTC
CASSYSGGEQYF
>TRBJ2-7|.|TRBV6-5|.
TGTGCCAGCAGTTACATGGCCGGCTCCTACGAGCAGTACTTC
CASSYMAGSYEQYF
>TRBJ1-1|.|TRBV9|TRBD1
TGTGCCAGCAGCGCAAAGTTTGGGACAGGGGGGACTGAAGCTTTCTTT
CASSAKFGTGGTEAFF
>TRBJ1-1|.|TRBV7-9|.
TGTGCCAGCAGCTCCTTCGACAGAGAACCCACTGAAGCTTTCTTT
CASSSFDREPTEAFF
>TRBJ2-5|.|TRBV7-2|TRBD2
TGTGCCAGCAGCTTAAACGGTGCTAGCGGGAGATCCCAAGAGACCCAGTACTTC
CASSLNGASGRSQETQYF